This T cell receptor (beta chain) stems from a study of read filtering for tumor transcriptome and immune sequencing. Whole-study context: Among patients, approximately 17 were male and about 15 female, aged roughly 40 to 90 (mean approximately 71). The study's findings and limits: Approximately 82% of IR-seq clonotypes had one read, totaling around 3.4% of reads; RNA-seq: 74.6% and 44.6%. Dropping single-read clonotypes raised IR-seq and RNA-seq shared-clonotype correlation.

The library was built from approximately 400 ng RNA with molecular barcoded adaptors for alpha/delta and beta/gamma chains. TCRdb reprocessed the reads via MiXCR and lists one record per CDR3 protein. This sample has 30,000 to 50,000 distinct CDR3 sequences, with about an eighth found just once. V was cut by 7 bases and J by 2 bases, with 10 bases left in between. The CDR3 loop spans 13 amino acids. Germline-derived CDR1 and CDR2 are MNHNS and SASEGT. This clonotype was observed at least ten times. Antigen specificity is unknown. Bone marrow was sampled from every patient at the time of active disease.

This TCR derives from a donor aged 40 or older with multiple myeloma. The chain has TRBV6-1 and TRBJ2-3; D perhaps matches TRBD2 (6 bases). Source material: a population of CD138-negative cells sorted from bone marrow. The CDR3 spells CASNPDYTDTQYF. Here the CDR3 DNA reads TGTGCCAGCAATCCGGACTACACAGATACGCAGTATTTT.